This T cell receptor beta chain was found in a study of T cells in Graves' hyperthyroidism and ophthalmopathy. The CDR3 regions of TCR beta were amplified from RNA transcripts. When the TCR CDR3 underwent first-round RT-PCR, the HTBI primer set was used. One entry per CDR3 protein, called by TCRdb with MiXCR from the multiplex PCR reads. The sample contains 550,000 to 650,000 distinct CDR3 sequences, around 13% of which appear only once. Patients were aged 18 to 65, had disease duration under 2 months, and had newly diagnosed hyperthyroidism. The PBMCs were taken from 10 ml of fresh peripheral blood. On this clonotype itself: What it binds is unknown.

Germline loops: CDR1 LNHDA, CDR2 SQIVND (reference sequence). The CDR3 totals 17 residues. J lost 2 bases, V lost 3 bases, and 5 bases had no gene match. Findings of the study overall: Blood also carried most thyroid clonotypes expanded above 0.001. The model identified upcoming ophthalmopathy a median approximately seven months ahead of onset.

This receptor was identified in a woman aged 30 to 39 with Graves' hyperthyroidism that later progressed to Graves' ophthalmopathy. V and J are TRBV19 and TRBJ2-5; 14 bases align to TRBD2. Sequenced input: blood. CDR3 in amino acids: CASSIWGLAGEQETQYF. The CDR3 coding sequence is TGTGCCAGTAGTATTTGGGGACTAGCGGGAGAGCAAGAGACCCAGTACTTC.